These 27 T cell receptor beta chains were all obtained from the same sample, sequenced in a study of glioma-infiltrating T cells. TCR alpha and beta CDR3 regions were amplified from RNA using iRepertoire nested multiplex PCR. TCRdb itself ran the multiplex PCR reads through MiXCR, one entry per CDR3 protein. The sample carries about 180,000 distinct CDR3 sequences, about 40% recorded once. Sequencing input: glioma tissue, nonneoplastic brain tissue, or PBMCs (not recorded which). All receptors come from a human donor with low-grade glioma or glioblastoma, undergoing nonglioma brain surgery, or in good health (not recorded which).

The genes are TRBV5-1 and TRBJ2-3, with 7 bases that match TRBD2. Germline loops: CDR1 SGHRS, CDR2 YFSETQ. This CDR3 is 14 amino acids long. The V and J ends lost 0 bases and 4 bases, in that order; junction bases with no gene match: 2. Here the CDR3 DNA reads TGCGCCAGCAGCTTGGAGGGAGGGTCAGATACGCAGTATTTT. It specifies CASSLEGGSDTQYF.

On this clonotype itself: This may arise from a read error, as a much more abundant clone is one base away. The chain couples TRBV27 to TRBJ1-6; no clear D. From germline, CDR1 is MNHEY and CDR2 SMNVEV (reference sequence). V was trimmed by 2 bases and J by 7 bases, leaving 12 bases between them. The CDR3 length is 15 residues. CDR3 bases: TGTGCCAGCAGTTTAGGTTTCGGCGGAAATTCACCCCTCCACTTT. It yields the protein CASSLGFGGNSPLHF.

V gene TRBV30 combines with J gene TRBJ1-4; 7 nucleotides line up with TRBD1. J gave up 5 bases and V 0 bases, and 3 bases lay outside the gene matches. The CDR3 contains 14 residues. Germline V lookup: CDR1 GTSNPN, CDR2 SVGIG (reference sequence). CDR3 DNA: TGTGCCTGGAGTGTAAGAGGGGGCAATGAAAAACTGTTTTTT. It specifies CAWSVRGGNEKLFF.

This clonotype was detected ten times or more. The genes are TRBV3-1 and TRBJ2-3; D not certain. Trimming left V 1 base short and J 3 bases short, with 5 bases between. In germline, CDR1 is LGHDT, CDR2 YNNKEL (reference sequence). This CDR3 contains 13 residues. The CDR3 region is CASSQVSTDTQYF. Written as DNA, the CDR3 is TGTGCCAGCAGCCAAGTGTCAACAGATACGCAGTATTTT.

The chain carries TRBV29-1 and TRBJ2-1; 9 bases agree with TRBD1. The CDR3 covers 16 residues. Germline V gene sequence: CDR1 SQVTM, CDR2 ANQGSEA. V lost 4 bases to trimming and J lost 2 bases; unmatched junction nucleotides: 9. Written as DNA, the CDR3 is TGCAGCGTTGTGGGGGTTTGGGACAGGGCCTACAATGAGCAGTTCTTC. Translation gives CSVVGVWDRAYNEQFF.

This clonotype has ten or more counts. The chain links TRBV20-1 to TRBJ1-5, with 9 bases identical to TRBD1. The CDR3 sequence is 15 residues long. Trimming at V came to 4 bases and at J to 6 bases, leaving 10 bases not matched to a gene. Germline CDR1 is DFQATT and CDR2 is SNEGSKA (reference sequence). The CDR3 DNA reads TGCAGTGCTAACTCAGCCCGGACAGGGGTTCAGCCCCAGCATTTT. Translation: CSANSARTGVQPQHF.

V and J are TRBV5-1 and TRBJ2-1; D ambiguous. Per the germline V gene, CDR1 is SGHRS and CDR2 is YFSETQ. V shed 2 bases and J shed 1 base, with 13 bases lying between them. The CDR3 length is 16 residues. DNA for the CDR3: TGCGCCAGCAGCTTTTCTCTACCGGGTTCCTACAATGAGCAGTTCTTC. It codes for CASSFSLPGSYNEQFF. Supplemented by reference TRBV5-1 and TRBJ2-1, the full variable domain reads KAGVTQTPRYLIKTRGQQVTLSCSPISGHRSVSWYQQTPGQGLQFLFEYFSETQRNKGNFPGRFSGRQFSNSRSEMNVSTLELGDSALYLCASSFSLPGSYNEQFFGPGTRLTVL.

The rearrangement joins TRBV18 to TRBJ2-3; TRBD2 matches 7 bases. Losses at the gene ends were 1 base for V and 5 bases for J; bases not matched to a gene: 6. Germline V gene sequence: CDR1 KGHSH, CDR2 LQKENI. The CDR3 length is 15 residues. In nucleotides, the CDR3 is TGTGCCAGCTCACCACGTGGTACTAGCGAAGATACGCAGTATTTT. Its translation: CASSPRGTSEDTQYF.

Comment on this clonotype: A clone one base away is much larger, so this may be a read error. The chain employs TRBV28 and TRBJ2-1; the D gene could be TRBD1 or TRBD2 (6 bases each). The tail of the sequence fits TRBJ2-7 better, so the J call may be wrong. Per germline, CDR1 MDHEN and CDR2 SYDVKM. There are 15 residues in the CDR3. CDR3 nucleotide sequence: TGTGCCAGCAGTGCAAGCTCCGCGGGACAAAGCGAGCAGTACTTC. This translates into CASSASSAGQSEQYF.

The chain is built from TRBV19 and TRBJ2-1, with 8 bases that match TRBD1. The CDR3 runs 15 residues. Looked up from germline, CDR1 is LNHDA and CDR2 is SQIVND (reference sequence). V trimming: 5 bases; J trimming: 7 bases; junction bases outside the gene matches: 10. The CDR3 coding sequence is TGTGCCAGTAGTCCCCGACAGGGGTACGGAAATGAGCAGTTCTTC. Translating gives CASSPRQGYGNEQFF.

The chain carries TRBV5-4 and TRBJ1-3; 9 bases fit TRBD1. V gave up 4 bases and J gave up 5 bases; unmatched junction bases: 4. Germline V gene sequence: CDR1 SGHNT, CDR2 YYREEE (reference sequence). The CDR3 spans 14 residues. CDR3 amino acids: CASSQGQGRNTIYF. CDR3 sequence (DNA): TGTGCCAGCAGCCAAGGACAGGGGAGAAACACCATATATTTT. Filled out from reference TRBV5-4 and TRBJ1-3, the complete variable domain reads ETGVTQSPTHLIKTRGQQVTLRCSSQSGHNTVSWYQQALGQGPQFIFQYYREEENGRGNFPPRFSGLQFPNYSSELNVNALELDDSALYLCASSQGQGRNTIYFGEGSWLTVV.

About this clonotype itself: Given a much more abundant clone one base away, this may be a read error. The J gene is TRBJ2-5, the V gene TRBV6-2 or TRBV6-3; TRBD1 matches 9 bases. In germline, CDR1 is MNHEY, CDR2 SVGEGT. V lost 9 bases to trimming and J lost 5 bases; unmatched junction nucleotides: 13. CDR3 length equals 15 residues. CDR3 coding DNA: TGTGCCAGAAGCCTTGCGGGACAGGGCCGGGAGACCCAGTACTTC. It codes for CARSLAGQGRETQYF.

This clonotype was observed at least ten times. J is TRBJ1-1 and V is TRBV28; 10 bases match TRBD1. Germline-derived CDR1 and CDR2 are MDHEN and SYDVKM. The CDR3 has 14 amino acids. V shed 4 bases, J shed 5 bases, and the junction held 4 bases outside the gene matches. The DNA for the CDR3 is TGTGCCAGCAGTTCGACAGGGGGCTTAACTGAAGCTTTCTTT. This translates into CASSSTGGLTEAFF.

The V call is TRBV5-1, the J call TRBJ2-7; 9 bases are a match to TRBD1. The J segment lost 4 bases and the V segment lost 2 bases, leaving 7 bases of the junction unmatched. This CDR3 comprises 15 residues. Germline V lookup: CDR1 SGHRS, CDR2 YFSETQ. CDR3 sequence (DNA): TGCGCCAGCAGCTTAAGACAGGGGGTCGGGTACGAGCAGTACTTC. The encoded protein is CASSLRQGVGYEQYF.

This clonotype was found many times. The CDR3 is CASSLNRGETQYF. In DNA form, the CDR3 reads TGTGCCAGCAGCTTAAACAGGGGAGAGACCCAGTACTTC. The chain carries TRBV6-1 and TRBJ2-5; 7 positions agree with TRBD1. Germline trimming cut 6 bases from V and 4 bases from J; bases unmatched to any gene: 5. CDR3 length equals 13 residues. The germline gives CDR1 MNHNS, CDR2 SASEGT.

The chain employs TRBV19 and TRBJ1-1; a weak D match, TRBD1 (5 bases). The CDR3 sequence is 18 residues long. Germline V gives CDR1 LNHDA, CDR2 SQIVND (reference sequence). The germline V and J ends were trimmed by 7 bases and 1 base, with 25 bases remaining between them. CDR3 DNA sequence: TGTGCCAGTACGGGGACGGGGAGGCGTGATTATAGGAACACTGAAGCTTTCTTT. Translation: CASTGTGRRDYRNTEAFF.

Worth noting for this clonotype: The conserved final phenylalanine or tryptophan is absent from the CDR3, which likely points to a read error. Because the CDR3's place on the DNA is in doubt, the DNA is left out and the CDR3 is given as listed by TCRdb. This chain connects TRBV20-1 to TRBJ2-5; TRBD2, as called in the table, went unchecked against the DNA. Germline V gene sequence: CDR1 DFQATT, CDR2 SNEGSKA (reference sequence). The length of the CDR3 is 17 amino acids, counting both ends. The CDR3 reads CSVERPGLAGGVETKYL.

This clonotype was counted many times. This CDR3 is CASRAFGEDQETQYF. CDR3 bases: TGTGCCAGCAGAGCATTTGGCGAGGACCAAGAGACCCAGTACTTC. The J gene is TRBJ2-5, the V gene TRBV6-1; no clear D gene. The CDR3 is 15 residues long. Germline assignment: CDR1 MNHNS and CDR2 SASEGT. V gave up 6 bases and J gave up 0 bases, with 14 bases separating them.

The rearrangement uses TRBV4-1 and TRBJ2-5; TRBD1 aligns across 9 bases. The CDR3 runs to 13 residues. The germline gives CDR1 MGHRA, CDR2 YSYEKL. The V and J ends lost 6 bases and 5 bases, in that order; junction bases with no gene match: 4. The CDR3 region is CASRKGTGETQYF. The CDR3, as DNA: TGCGCCAGCAGAAAAGGGACAGGGGAGACCCAGTACTTC.

At least ten counts were recorded for this clonotype. This chain connects TRBV7-7 to TRBJ2-3; 9 nucleotides align to TRBD2. The germline V gene encodes CDR1 SSHAT and CDR2 FNYEAQ (reference sequence). Trimming took 5 bases from V and 0 from J; bases not matched to a gene: 9. The CDR3 is made up of 17 amino acids. In nucleotides, the CDR3 is TGTGCCAGCAGCCCATCGACTAGCGGTACTAGCACAGATACGCAGTATTTT. It encodes CASSPSTSGTSTDTQYF.

Many counts were recorded for this clonotype. This sequence joins TRBV20-1 and TRBJ2-1; D tentatively reads TRBD1 or TRBD2 (7 bases each). This CDR3 region has 16 residues. Germline V gene data show CDR1 as DFQATT and CDR2 as SNEGSKA (reference sequence). V was shortened by 6 bases and J by 3 bases, with 21 bases between the two germline ends. The DNA for the CDR3 is TGCAGTGCGGATAACCTGGGGGGGACAGTCTACAATGAGCAGTTCTTC. Protein product: CSADNLGGTVYNEQFF.

This clonotype has a count of ten or more. This sequence joins TRBV6-1 and TRBJ2-7; 8 nucleotides align to TRBD1. With V trimmed by 5 bases and J by 6 bases, 6 bases remained unmatched. Germline-derived CDR1 and CDR2 are MNHNS and SASEGT. This CDR3 comprises 13 residues. The CDR3 loop is CASSTGTGTEQYF. For the CDR3, the DNA is TGTGCCAGCAGTACCGGGACAGGAACCGAGCAGTACTTC.

This clonotype was observed many times. The chain employs TRBV6-1 and TRBJ1-5; D is ambiguous. The CDR3 loop spans 13 amino acids. The V gene lost 9 bases and the J gene lost 6 bases, with 15 bases spanning the gap. Germline V CDR1 and CDR2: MNHNS, SASEGT. Here the CDR3 reads CASDETGSQPQHF. CDR3 DNA: TGTGCCAGTGACGAGACCGGGTCTCAGCCCCAGCATTTT.

On this clonotype: This could be a read error, since a much larger clone is one nucleotide away. V is TRBV28 and J is TRBJ1-6; the D is unclear. The germline gives CDR1 MDHEN, CDR2 SYDVKM. CDR3 length: 15 amino acids. CDR3 DNA: TGTCCCAGCAGTGCCCCGTCCGGGGATGAGTCACCCCTCCACTTT. Its translation: CPSSAPSGDESPLHF.

The chain uses TRBV20-1 and TRBJ1-1; D might be TRBD1 (5 bases). The CDR3 length is 15 residues. Trimming took 0 bases from V and 6 from J, leaving 17 bases between them. Germline loops: CDR1 DFQATT, CDR2 SNEGSKA (reference sequence). CDR3: CSAREFTGMIAEAFF. CDR3 bases: TGCAGTGCTAGAGAATTTACAGGAATGATAGCTGAAGCTTTCTTT.

Remarks on this clonotype: As the CDR3 is not closed by the conserved phenylalanine or tryptophan, this likely results from a read error. The chain employs TRBV29-1 and TRBJ2-1; D possibly corresponds to TRBD2 (5 bases). Trimming pared 1 base from V and 8 bases from J, leaving 6 bases between. The germline gives CDR1 SQVTM, CDR2 ANQGSEA. This CDR3 is 11 amino acids long. Here the CDR3 reads CSVEVDYEQFL. CDR3 nucleotide sequence: TGCAGCGTTGAAGTGGACTATGAGCAGTTCTTA.

This clonotype was counted only a few times. The chain carries TRBV10-3 and TRBJ2-1, with D perhaps assigned TRBD1 or TRBD2 (6 bases each). From germline, CDR1 is ENHRY and CDR2 SYGVKD. V lost 7 bases, J lost 4 bases, and 11 bases lay in between. CDR3 length equals 13 residues. The CDR3 here is CAITEGGYNEQFF. CDR3 DNA sequence: TGTGCCATCACCGAGGGGGGATACAATGAGCAGTTCTTC.